Listed below are T cell receptor beta chains from one sample, sequenced in a study of CXCR3-negative and CXCR3-positive naive CD8 T cells. TCRdb reprocessed the 5' RACE reads and reports one entry per CDR3 protein, with no DNA. Here the sample table reports about 150,000 distinct CDR3 sequences. The specimen sequenced was naive CXCR3+ CD8+ T cells from blood. These receptors were obtained from a human donor in good health. Some clones in this sample may be carry-over from other donors' samples. The CDR3 runs from the conserved cysteine through the conserved F or W.

j_gene: TRBJ2-7; v_gene: TRBV28; CDR3aa: CASSPATSVGYEQYF
j_gene: TRBJ2-2; v_gene: TRBV29-1; CDR3aa: CSVTEETTGELFF
j_gene: TRBJ2-3; v_gene: TRBV29-1; CDR3aa: CSARRDRGSSRPSTDTQYF
j_gene: TRBJ1-6; v_gene: TRBV5-1; CDR3aa: CASSLTYSSTDYNSPLHF
j_gene: TRBJ1-1; v_gene: TRBV4-3; CDR3aa: CASSQITAVHTEAFF
j_gene: TRBJ2-2; v_gene: TRBV11-2; CDR3aa: CASSLRGFAGGVNTGELFF
j_gene: TRBJ2-1; v_gene: TRBV6-4; CDR3aa: CASSPSGGSTDEQFF
j_gene: TRBJ2-7; v_gene: TRBV28; CDR3aa: CASSFWGSGYEQYF
j_gene: TRBJ2-5; v_gene: TRBV15; CDR3aa: CATGPGRRETQYF
j_gene: TRBJ1-2; v_gene: TRBV20-1; CDR3aa: CSASDEGGGYTF
j_gene: TRBJ2-7; v_gene: TRBV4-2; CDR3aa: CASSPNPGTGYYEQYF
j_gene: TRBJ2-3; v_gene: TRBV12-3/TRBV12-4; CDR3aa: CASSKGSTDTQYF
j_gene: TRBJ2-1; v_gene: TRBV12-3/TRBV12-4; CDR3aa: CASSRGLVLYNEQFF
j_gene: TRBJ1-1; v_gene: TRBV30; CDR3aa: CAWRHLGREEAFF
j_gene: TRBJ1-6; v_gene: TRBV28; CDR3aa: CASSLELQANSPLHF
j_gene: TRBJ2-6; v_gene: TRBV10-3; CDR3aa: CAISESVTGANVLTF
j_gene: TRBJ2-1; v_gene: TRBV13; CDR3aa: CASSKQLSGTGGFDEQFF
j_gene: TRBJ2-3; v_gene: TRBV7-2; CDR3aa: CASSPGLGGYTQYF
j_gene: TRBJ1-1; v_gene: TRBV10-3; CDR3aa: CAMMTTESMNTEAFF
j_gene: TRBJ2-1; v_gene: TRBV7-9; CDR3aa: CASSLPTGSKEDEQFF
j_gene: TRBJ2-7; v_gene: TRBV10-3; CDR3aa: CASRDPGTGNGYEQYF
j_gene: TRBJ2-4; v_gene: TRBV21-1; CDR3aa: CASSNLRDNLAKNIQYF
j_gene: TRBJ1-3; v_gene: TRBV2; CDR3aa: CASSEQFGNTIYF
j_gene: TRBJ2-3; v_gene: TRBV5-1; CDR3aa: CASSLAPGNTQYF
j_gene: TRBJ2-3; v_gene: TRBV12-3/TRBV12-4; CDR3aa: CASSSAKLSSGRTDTQYF
j_gene: TRBJ2-7; v_gene: TRBV4-3; CDR3aa: CASSLGTGVNSYEQYF
j_gene: TRBJ2-1; v_gene: TRBV6-2/TRBV6-3; CDR3aa: CASSSYNNEQFF
j_gene: TRBJ2-5; v_gene: TRBV6-2/TRBV6-3; CDR3aa: CASRGTSGFQYF
j_gene: TRBJ2-7; v_gene: TRBV7-9; CDR3aa: CASSIDLTEQYF
j_gene: TRBJ1-2; v_gene: TRBV11-2; CDR3aa: CASSVGQGAYGYTF
j_gene: TRBJ2-2; v_gene: TRBV9; CDR3aa: CASSVRGGDTGELFF
j_gene: TRBJ2-7; v_gene: TRBV6-5; CDR3aa: CASSYGREYEQYF
j_gene: TRBJ1-5; v_gene: TRBV7-6; CDR3aa: CASTIQGWCNQPQHF
j_gene: TRBJ2-1; v_gene: TRBV5-1; CDR3aa: CASIPEGYNEQFF
j_gene: TRBJ1-1; v_gene: TRBV4-2; CDR3aa: CASSHAGQGLEAFF
j_gene: TRBJ2-1; v_gene: TRBV15; CDR3aa: CATSRDWPEQFF
j_gene: TRBJ1-6; v_gene: TRBV4-2; CDR3aa: CASSQEAFERGDDSPLHF
j_gene: TRBJ1-5; v_gene: TRBV20-1; CDR3aa: CSAPGRGSSQPQHF
j_gene: TRBJ2-5; v_gene: TRBV6-5; CDR3aa: CASSYGQGSLQETQYF
j_gene: TRBJ2-5; v_gene: TRBV28; CDR3aa: CASSLEDSQETQYF
j_gene: TRBJ2-5; v_gene: TRBV11-2; CDR3aa: CASSGTGTSRRFAQYF
j_gene: TRBJ2-1; v_gene: TRBV19; CDR3aa: CASSIDLSGASYNEQFF
j_gene: TRBJ2-1; v_gene: TRBV28; CDR3aa: CASSLFRAGDNEQFF
j_gene: TRBJ2-1; v_gene: TRBV14; CDR3aa: CASSHGQGLWNEQFF
j_gene: TRBJ2-1; v_gene: TRBV7-2; CDR3aa: CASSPEEIPQIYNEQFF
j_gene: TRBJ2-2; v_gene: TRBV14; CDR3aa: CASSQEADANTGELFF
j_gene: TRBJ2-3; v_gene: TRBV28; CDR3aa: CASVAQGASTDTQYF
j_gene: TRBJ2-7; v_gene: TRBV19; CDR3aa: CASRPGAYEQYF
j_gene: TRBJ2-7; v_gene: TRBV14; CDR3aa: CASSQTGTEQYF
j_gene: TRBJ2-7; v_gene: TRBV5-5; CDR3aa: CASIPRETSGGYYEQYF
j_gene: TRBJ2-7; v_gene: TRBV4-3; CDR3aa: CASSQVEIAGGRTYEQYF